These 18 T cell receptor beta chains share one sample of origin, sequenced in a study of T-cell reconstitution after alpha-beta-depleted transplantation in children. Library preparation (for TCRbeta) was performed with unique molecular identifiers. TCRdb ran MiXCR on the PCR reads and lists one entry per CDR3 protein. The table lists around 960,000 distinct CDR3 sequences, roughly 31% of them singletons. This material consisted of PBMCs, mostly from graft donor cells, taken 360 days after TCRalphabeta/CD19-depleted stem cell transplant. These receptors all come from a boy under three years old who had a stem cell transplant for SCID, so the T cells may come from the graft donor.

This clonotype was seen more than once but under ten times. The V and J genes are TRBV12-3 or TRBV12-4 and TRBJ1-2; D is uncertain. The CDR3 runs to 12 residues. Trimming shortened V by 5 bases and J by 5 bases, and 9 bases separated the two germline ends. This CDR3 is CASSHLGYGYTF. Here the CDR3 DNA reads TGTGCCAGCAGTCATTTGGGGTATGGCTACACCTTC.

The gene calls are TRBV4-3 and TRBJ2-5; 7 nucleotides match TRBD2. V was clipped by 0 bases and J by 3 bases; unmatched bases: 7. Germline values: CDR1 LGHNA, CDR2 YSLEER. The CDR3 contains 16 residues. The CDR3 is CASSQDQGRGEETQYF. Here the CDR3 DNA reads TGCGCCAGCAGCCAAGATCAGGGACGGGGGGAAGAGACCCAGTACTTC.

The chain has TRBV29-1 and TRBJ1-4, with D unresolved. This CDR3 comprises 12 residues. With 5 bases removed from V and 4 bases from J, the gap between germline ends came to 8 bases. Germline assignment: CDR1 SQVTM and CDR2 ANQGSEA. The CDR3 reads CSVCCGNEKLFF. The CDR3 nucleotides are TGCAGCGTTTGCTGTGGTAATGAAAAACTGTTTTTT.

The rearrangement links TRBV25-1 to TRBJ2-5; 7 bases map to TRBD2. Trimming removed 1 base from V and 7 bases from J; junction bases left unmatched: 15. The length of the CDR3 is 17 residues. CDR1 is MGHDK and CDR2 is SYGVNS in the germline V gene. CDR3 nucleotide sequence: TGTGCCAGCAGTGAATTTAGTCGAAGCGGGGTGGCCGGGACCCAGTACTTC. It translates to CASSEFSRSGVAGTQYF.

The rearrangement uses TRBV5-6 and TRBJ2-1, with D perhaps TRBD2 (6 bases). The CDR3 spans 14 residues. The ends were cut back, 4 bases at V and 5 bases at J, with 13 bases in the middle. CDR1 and CDR2 from the germline V gene are SGHDT and YYEEEE. CDR3 sequence: CASSRDFHDNEQFF. In nucleotides, the CDR3 is TGTGCCAGCAGCCGGGACTTCCATGACAATGAGCAGTTCTTC.

This clonotype has just a few counts. This chain connects TRBV12-3 or TRBV12-4 to TRBJ2-1, with 11 bases lining up with TRBD2. The CDR3 totals 17 residues. With 4 bases clipped from V and 4 bases from J, the junction kept 9 bases outside the gene matches. The chain's CDR3 is CASSSALLAGDYNEQFF. CDR3 sequence (DNA): TGTGCCAGCAGTTCCGCCTTACTAGCGGGGGATTACAATGAGCAGTTCTTC.

This clonotype occurred a few times. The chain recombines TRBV24-1 with TRBJ2-2; 9 bases are shared with TRBD1. Germline V gene lookup returns CDR1 KGHDR and CDR2 SFDVKD. Trimming took 5 bases from V and 3 from J; bases not matched to a gene: 3. The CDR3 loop spans 15 amino acids. The DNA for the CDR3 is TGTGCCACCAGTGGAGGGACAGGGTACACCGGGGAGCTGTTTTTT. Translation: CATSGGTGYTGELFF.

This clonotype occurred many times. The V gene is TRBV4-3, the J gene TRBJ2-1, with D unresolved. CDR1 and CDR2 (germline): LGHNA, YSLEER. Trimming left V 0 bases short and J 2 bases short, with 8 bases between. The CDR3 sequence is 15 residues long. The CDR3: CASSQEGTTYNEQFF. The CDR3, as DNA: TGCGCCAGCAGCCAAGAGGGCACGACCTACAATGAGCAGTTCTTC.

In this sample, this clonotype turned up a few times. The chain has TRBV21-1 and TRBJ2-1; the D call in the table, TRBD1, was not verified against the DNA. TRBV21-1 is listed as a pseudogene. There are 15 residues in the CDR3. The CDR3 DNA follows: TGTGCCAGCAACTGGACAGGGGGAAGATTCAATGAGCAGTTCTTC. It is translated as CASNWTGGRFNEQFF.

Only a few counts were recorded for this clonotype. The V call is TRBV29-1, the J call TRBJ2-7; tentative D call: TRBD1 (7 bases). This CDR3 comprises 11 residues. Germline V lookup: CDR1 SQVTM, CDR2 ANQGSEA. Trimming took off 6 bases at V and 5 bases at J, with 11 bases between the two ends. In DNA, the CDR3 is TGCAGCGTGGAGGGGGCTGACGAGCAGTACTTC. Translated: CSVEGADEQYF.

This clonotype was detected a few times. This chain links TRBV5-1 with TRBJ2-2; tentatively, D is TRBD2 (7 bases). CDR1 and CDR2 from the germline V gene are SGHRS and YFSETQ. CDR3 size: 17 residues. V was pared by 0 bases and J by 2 bases, with 14 bases between. The chain's CDR3 is CASSLGRAGANTGELFF. The CDR3 DNA reads TGCGCCAGCAGCTTGGGACGGGCGGGGGCCAACACCGGGGAGCTGTTTTTT.

This clonotype occurred a few times. The chain is built from TRBV12-3 or TRBV12-4 and TRBJ1-1, with unresolved D. CDR3 length: 13 residues. V lost 7 bases and J lost 1, with 10 bases in between. The CDR3 DNA is TGTGCCAGCACCTCACAGAGGAACACTGAAGCTTTCTTT. Protein sequence: CASTSQRNTEAFF.

The V gene is TRBV7-9, the J gene TRBJ1-2, with D possibly TRBD1 on 6 matching bases. CDR1 and CDR2 (germline): SEHNR, FQNEAQ (reference sequence). This CDR3 is 16 amino acids long. Trimming removed 5 bases from V and 4 bases from J, with 20 bases in between. The CDR3 reads CASSHPSGDIPYGYTF. The CDR3 nucleotides read TGTGCCAGCAGCCATCCGTCGGGGGACATCCCCTATGGCTACACCTTC.

The genes are TRBV5-6 and TRBJ2-2, with no clear D. With 2 bases removed from V and 4 bases from J, the gap between germline ends came to 12 bases. The CDR3 has 15 amino acids. The germline V gene encodes CDR1 SGHDT and CDR2 YYEEEE. This CDR3 is CASSFGLSLTGELFF. DNA for the CDR3: TGTGCCAGCAGCTTCGGTCTCTCCCTCACCGGGGAGCTGTTTTTT.

Details on this clonotype: Likely a read error: the CDR3 ends without its conserved phenylalanine or tryptophan. The rearrangement uses TRBV5-1 and TRBJ2-5; the match to TRBD1 covers 10 bases. CDR1 SGHRS and CDR2 YFSETQ come from the germline V gene. This CDR3 is built from 14 residues. Germline trimming cut 4 bases from V and 7 bases from J; bases unmatched to any gene: 7. This chain's CDR3 is CASSNRDRGVTQYS. DNA for the CDR3: TGCGCCAGCAGCAACCGGGACAGGGGAGTGACCCAGTACTCC.

This clonotype was seen repeatedly, ten times or more. The gene calls are TRBV5-1 and TRBJ2-6; 9 bases align to TRBD1. The trim removed 4 bases at V and 1 base at J, leaving 9 bases unmatched. CDR3 length: 18 residues. CDR1 and CDR2 from the germline V gene are SGHRS and YFSETQ. The CDR3, as DNA: TGCGCCAGCAGCATCTCGGGACAGGGAGTGTCTGGGGCCAACGTCCTGACTTTC. Translated, it gives CASSISGQGVSGANVLTF.

This clonotype came up a few times. V usage is TRBV13 and J usage is TRBJ1-3; 8 bases agree with TRBD1. The CDR3 is 16 residues long. CDR1 is PRHDT, CDR2 FYEKMQ, per germline (reference sequence). Unmatched junction bases numbered 11, after V lost 5 bases and J lost 5 bases. The CDR3 bases are TGTGCCAGCAGCCCTTATGGACAGGGCGAACGAAACACCATATATTTT. Its translation: CASSPYGQGERNTIYF.

This sequence joins TRBV6-6 and TRBJ1-1; D not resolved. The CDR3 length is 12 residues. Looked up from germline, CDR1 is MNHNY and CDR2 is SVGAGI (reference sequence). The V end lost 5 bases, the J end lost 8 bases, and 12 bases lay between the germline ends. CDR3 nucleotides: TGTGCCAGCAGTCGACCGACCGAAGAAGCTTTCTTT. Protein sequence: CASSRPTEEAFF.